This T cell receptor (beta chain) stems from a study of identical twins. With template switching, a universal primer site was added, and the cDNA carried unique molecular identifiers. TCRdb reprocessed the 5' RACE reads via MiXCR and lists one record per CDR3 protein. The repertoire has 230,000 or so distinct CDR3 sequences, roughly 8.7% of them found once; the top ten carry 2.5% to 3.5%. Trimming left V 8 bases short and J 7 bases short, with 17 bases between. The germline V gene encodes CDR1 SNHLY and CDR2 FYNNEI. This CDR3 has 14 amino acids. These data also formed part of another study, on yellow fever vaccine responses in identical twins.

What was sequenced was CD8+ T cells sorted from blood. This receptor was identified in a woman between 18 and 30 years old in good health. V is TRBV2 and J is TRBJ2-2; a weak D match, TRBD1 (5 bases). The CDR3 DNA is TGTGCCAGCGTCTTGACAGAGTCTCTCGGGGAGCTGTTTTTT. It codes for CASVLTESLGELFF.